This T cell receptor (beta chain) was identified during a study of graft-versus-host responses after intestinal transplantation. Study-wide context: Uniformly, recipients were administered anti-thymocyte globulin induction with subsequent tacrolimus and steroids for two to three years.

With respect to this clone: Its antigen is as yet unknown.

The V segment lost 4 bases and the J segment 0 bases; nucleotides outside the gene matches: 4. Germline assignment: CDR1 LNHDA and CDR2 SQIVND (reference sequence). The CDR3 consists of 15 residues. Method: immunoSEQ multiplex PCR; TCRdb's copy keeps in-frame clones and lacks some. The data contain roughly 30,000 clones, about four fifths of them singletons. The sample consisted of unstimulated CD8+ T cells sorted from spleen or lymph node cells, taken before intestinal transplant. This receptor was obtained from a human donor who received an intestinal transplant. This chain links TRBV19 with TRBJ2-7, with 9 bases fitting TRBD2. The CDR3 nucleotides are TGTGCCAGTAGTAGCCGGACTAGCGCCTCCTACGAGCAGTACTTC. It is translated as CASSSRTSASYEQYF.